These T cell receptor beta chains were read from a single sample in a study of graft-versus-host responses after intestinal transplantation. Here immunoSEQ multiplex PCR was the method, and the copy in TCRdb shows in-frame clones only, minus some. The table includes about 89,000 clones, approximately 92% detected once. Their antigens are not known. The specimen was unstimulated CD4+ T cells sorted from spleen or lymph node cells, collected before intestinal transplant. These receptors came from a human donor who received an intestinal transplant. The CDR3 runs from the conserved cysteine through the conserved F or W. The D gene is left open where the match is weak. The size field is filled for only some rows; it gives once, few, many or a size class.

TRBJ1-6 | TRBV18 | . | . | TGTGCCAGCTCACCCTACCCAGGTGACCTTTCTTCACCCCTCCACTTT | CASSPYPGDLSSPLHF
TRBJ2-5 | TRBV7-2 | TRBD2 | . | TGTGCCAGCAGCCGAACCGGGGGGAGTCGGGAGACCCAGTACTTC | CASSRTGGSRETQYF
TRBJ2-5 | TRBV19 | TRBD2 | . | TGTGCCAGTAGTCCCAAACGACTAGCGGGCCAAGAGACCCAGTACTTC | CASSPKRLAGQETQYF
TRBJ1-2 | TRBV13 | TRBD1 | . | TGTGCCAGCAGCTTCGGGACAGCTAACTATGGCTACACCTTC | CASSFGTANYGYTF
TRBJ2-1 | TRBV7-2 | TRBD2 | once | TGTGCCAGCAGCTTAGAAAGCGGGAGTTACAATGAGCAGTTCTTC | CASSLESGSYNEQFF
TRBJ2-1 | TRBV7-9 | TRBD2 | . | TGTGCCAGCAGCGCCCGCGGGAGGGCCAGTAGCGATGAGCAGTTCTTC | CASSARGRASSDEQFF
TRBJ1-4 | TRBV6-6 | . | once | TGTGCCAGCAGCTCCCGGTTGGGTGCAACTAATGAAAAACTGTTTTTT | CASSSRLGATNEKLFF
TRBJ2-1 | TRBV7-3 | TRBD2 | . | TGTGCCAGCAGCTTGACTAGCGGGAGCGGCGATGAGCAGTTCTTC | CASSLTSGSGDEQFF
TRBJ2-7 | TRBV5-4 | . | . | TGTGCCAGCAGCTTAGAGAGTAGGGGGGAGCAGTACTTC | CASSLESRGEQYF
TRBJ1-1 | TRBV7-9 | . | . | TGTGCCACCATACGCGGAGGTACGAACACTGAAGCTTTCTTT | CATIRGGTNTEAFF
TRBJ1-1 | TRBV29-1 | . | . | TGCAGCGTTGAGGACTCCAGGAACACTGAAGCTTTCTTT | CSVEDSRNTEAFF
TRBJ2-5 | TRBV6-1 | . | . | TGTGCCAGCAGACTGGACCGAATTGAGACCCAGTACTTC | CASRLDRIETQYF
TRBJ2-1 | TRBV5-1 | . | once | TGCGCCAGCAGCTTGGGAGCCGGGACGGACAACAATGAGCAGTTCTTC | CASSLGAGTDNNEQFF
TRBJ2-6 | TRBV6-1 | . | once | TGTGCCAGCAGAGCCTCCTGGGCCAACGTCCTGACTTTC | CASRASWANVLTF
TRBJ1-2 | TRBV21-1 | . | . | TGTGCCAGCAGCAAAGCAATTGATGGCGGGACCTATGGCTACACCTTC | CASSKAIDGGTYGYTF
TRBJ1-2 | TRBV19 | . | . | TGTGCCAGTAGTACCCCCGGGACACTAACTAACTATGGCTACACCTTC | CASSTPGTLTNYGYTF
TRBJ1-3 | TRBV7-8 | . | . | TGTGCCAGCAGCTCCCAGGGCCAGCCGGGAAACACCATATATTTT | CASSSQGQPGNTIYF
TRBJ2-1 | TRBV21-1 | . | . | TGTGCCAGCAGCCCTCCCCGACTAGCGGGACTTCTGGATGAGCAGTTCTTC | CASSPPRLAGLLDEQFF
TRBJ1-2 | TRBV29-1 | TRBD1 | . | TGCAGCGTTGGGGCAAAGGGGGCGGTCGGCTACACCTTC | CSVGAKGAVGYTF
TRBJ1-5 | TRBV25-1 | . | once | TGTGCCAGCAGTGATCAAACTGGACGCCCCCTCTGCAATCAGCCCCAGCATTTT | CASSDQTGRPLCNQPQHF
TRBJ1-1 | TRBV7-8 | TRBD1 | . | TGTGCCAGCAGCCCGAGGGGACAGAGGGCCACTGAAGCTTTCTTT | CASSPRGQRATEAFF
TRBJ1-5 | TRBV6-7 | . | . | TGTGCCATCTACGGGACATATAGCAATCAGCCCCAGCATTTT | CAIYGTYSNQPQHF
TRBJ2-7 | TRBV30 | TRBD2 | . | TGTGCCTGGAGTGTTCGGCTAGCGGCCTACGAGCAGTACTTC | CAWSVRLAAYEQYF
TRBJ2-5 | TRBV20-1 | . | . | TGCAGTGCTAGAGGGCAAGAGACCCAGTACTTC | CSARGQETQYF
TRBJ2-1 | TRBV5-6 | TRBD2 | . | TGTGCCAGCAGCCGGGACTACGGTGAGCAGTTCTTC | CASSRDYGEQFF
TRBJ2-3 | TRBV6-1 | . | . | TGTGCCAGCAGTTTCTCAGATACGCAGTATTTT | CASSFSDTQYF
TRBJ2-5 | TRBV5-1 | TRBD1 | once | TGCGCCAGCAGCTATCAGACAGGGGCAGAGACCCAGTACTTC | CASSYQTGAETQYF
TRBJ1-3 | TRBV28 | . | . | TGTGCCAGCACTAGGGCGATGGCTGGAAACACCATATATTTT | CASTRAMAGNTIYF
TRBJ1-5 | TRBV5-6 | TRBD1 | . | TGTGCCAGCAGCTTGGTCGGTCCGGGACAGGGGGCTGGAAATCAGCCCCAGCATTTT | CASSLVGPGQGAGNQPQHF
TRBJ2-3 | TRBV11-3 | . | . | TGTGCCAGCAGCTTAAACACCCGCACAGATACGCAGTATTTT | CASSLNTRTDTQYF
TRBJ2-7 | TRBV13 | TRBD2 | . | TGTGCCAGCAGCCGCCAAGCGGGAGCCTACGAGCAGTACTTC | CASSRQAGAYEQYF
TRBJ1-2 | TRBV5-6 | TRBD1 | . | TGTGCCAGCAGCTTGGTTGCAGGGGGTAACTATGGCTACACCTTC | CASSLVAGGNYGYTF
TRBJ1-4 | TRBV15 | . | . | TGTGCCACAGGGGCGGCCCCAACTAATGAAAAACTGTTTTTT | CATGAAPTNEKLFF
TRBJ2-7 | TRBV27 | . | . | TGTGCCAGCAGTTTGGTCCGAGGCCTTCCCTACGAGCAGTACTTC | CASSLVRGLPYEQYF
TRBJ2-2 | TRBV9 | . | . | TGTGCCAGCAGTCCCACGTCATTATCGACCGGGGAGCTGTTTTTT | CASSPTSLSTGELFF
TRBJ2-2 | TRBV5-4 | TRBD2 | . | TGTGCCAGCAACCCGTCGGGCGGGAGGGCCATAAACACCGGGGAGCTGTTTTTT | CASNPSGGRAINTGELFF
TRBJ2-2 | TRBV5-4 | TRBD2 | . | TGTGCCAGCAGCCCGGGACTAAGGACCGGGGAGCTGTTTTTT | CASSPGLRTGELFF
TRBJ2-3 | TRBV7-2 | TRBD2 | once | TGTGCCAGCATCCCGGGAGGGCTAGCGGGAGGTACAGATACGCAGTATTTT | CASIPGGLAGGTDTQYF
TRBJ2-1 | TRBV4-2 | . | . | TGTGCCAGCAGCCAAGAGATTAGTAGCAGTAATGAGCAGTTCTTC | CASSQEISSSNEQFF
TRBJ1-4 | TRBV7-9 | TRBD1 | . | TGTGCCAGCAGCTCGCCGGGACAGGGCAATGAAAAACTGTTTTTT | CASSSPGQGNEKLFF
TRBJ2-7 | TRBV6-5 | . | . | TGTGCCAGCAGTTCCCCCCGGAACGAGCAGTACTTC | CASSSPRNEQYF
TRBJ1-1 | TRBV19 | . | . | TGTGCCAGTAGTTTATGGGCGACAGAGGCGAAAACTGAAGCTTTCTTT | CASSLWATEAKTEAFF
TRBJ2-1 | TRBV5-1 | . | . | TGCGCCAGCAGCTTGGTAGTGGGGGCCCTTGACTACAATGAGCAGTTCTTC | CASSLVVGALDYNEQFF
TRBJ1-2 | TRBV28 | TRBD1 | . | TGTGCCAGCAGTTTGGCGGGACAGGGGGCGAGTGGCTACACCTTC | CASSLAGQGASGYTF
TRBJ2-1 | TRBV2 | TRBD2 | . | TGTGCCAGCAGTGAAGCGCGCCTAGCGGGTACCAATGAGCAGTTCTTC | CASSEARLAGTNEQFF
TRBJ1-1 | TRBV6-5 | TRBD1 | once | TGTGCCAGCAGCCGACAGGGGCTTGTCACTGAAGCTTTCTTT | CASSRQGLVTEAFF
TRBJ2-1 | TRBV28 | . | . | TGTGCCAGCAGTTTAGGACACTCCTCCTACAATGAGCAGTTCTTC | CASSLGHSSYNEQFF
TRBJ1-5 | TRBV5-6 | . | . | TGTGCCAGCAGCTTGGCAGGGCGCAATCAGCCCCAGCATTTT | CASSLAGRNQPQHF
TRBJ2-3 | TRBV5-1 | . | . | TGCGCCAGCAGATCGGACGGCCGCACAGATACGCAGTATTTT | CASRSDGRTDTQYF